This T cell receptor beta chain was recorded in a study of type 1 regulatory T cells. Overall study context: This in vitro CD4 product, T-allo10, is enriched for Tr1 cells and alloantigen-specific.

TCRdb re-called the reads through MiXCR, storing one row per CDR3 protein. The top ten clones hold more than 2% of a sample with more than 60,000 distinct CDR3 sequences, about 50% of them seen once. General study findings and limits: Compared with non-type 1 regulatory T cells, type 1 regulatory T cells showed a more restricted TCR repertoire.

This CDR3 is 16 amino acids long. Trimming took 6 bases from V and 2 from J; bases not matched to a gene: 9. Per the germline V gene, CDR1 is SEHNR and CDR2 is FQNEAQ (reference sequence). By its share, this clonotype is medium-sized. The antigen is undetermined. Sequenced sample: cultured non-Tr1 T cells, either the whole culture or a sorted T cell fraction (not recorded which). The source of this sequence is a human donor in good health. J is TRBJ1-2 and V is TRBV7-9; 10 bases match TRBD1. This CDR3 is CASRGTGTGENYGYTF. CDR3 DNA sequence: TGTGCCAGCAGGGGGACCGGGACAGGGGAAAACTATGGCTACACCTTC.